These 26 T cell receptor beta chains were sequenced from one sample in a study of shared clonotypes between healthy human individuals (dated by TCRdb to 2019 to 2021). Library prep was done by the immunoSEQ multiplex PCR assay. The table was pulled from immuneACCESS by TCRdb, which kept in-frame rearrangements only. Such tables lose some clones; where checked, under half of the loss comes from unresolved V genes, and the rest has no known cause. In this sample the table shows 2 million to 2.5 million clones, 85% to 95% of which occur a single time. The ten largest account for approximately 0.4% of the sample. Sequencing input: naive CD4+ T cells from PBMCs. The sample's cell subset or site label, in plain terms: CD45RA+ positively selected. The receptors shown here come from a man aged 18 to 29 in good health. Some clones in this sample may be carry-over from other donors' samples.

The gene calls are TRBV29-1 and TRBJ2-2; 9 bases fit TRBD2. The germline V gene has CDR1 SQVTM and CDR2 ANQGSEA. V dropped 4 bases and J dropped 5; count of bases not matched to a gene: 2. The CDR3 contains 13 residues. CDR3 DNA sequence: TGCAGCGTTGCCGCGGGAGGGACCGGGGAGCTGTTTTTT. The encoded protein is CSVAAGGTGELFF.

Here the CDR3 reads CASSLSSRGRNEQFF. CDR3 DNA sequence: TGTGCCAGCAGCTTATCATCGAGGGGGAGGAATGAGCAGTTCTTC. The rearrangement uses TRBV7-9 and TRBJ2-1; D tentatively reads TRBD1 or TRBD2 (6 bases each). Germline CDR1 SEHNR, CDR2 FQNEAQ (reference sequence). Trimming took 2 bases from V and 7 from J, leaving 15 bases between them. The CDR3 is 15 residues long.

The CDR3 protein is CASSLQSTDTQYF. The CDR3 DNA is TGTGCCAGCAGCTTGCAGAGCACAGATACGCAGTATTTT. This chain uses TRBV5-5 with TRBJ2-3, with D uncertain. Germline V gene data show CDR1 as SGHKS and CDR2 as YYEKEE (reference sequence). The CDR3 sequence is 13 residues long. The V gene lost 1 base and the J gene lost 0 bases, with 3 bases spanning the gap.

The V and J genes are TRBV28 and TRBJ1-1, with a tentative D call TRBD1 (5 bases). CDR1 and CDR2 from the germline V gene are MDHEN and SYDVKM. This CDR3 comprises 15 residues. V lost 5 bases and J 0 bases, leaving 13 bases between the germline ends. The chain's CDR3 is CASSAPGRVNTEAFF. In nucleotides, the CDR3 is TGTGCCAGCAGTGCCCCGGGACGGGTGAACACTGAAGCTTTCTTT.

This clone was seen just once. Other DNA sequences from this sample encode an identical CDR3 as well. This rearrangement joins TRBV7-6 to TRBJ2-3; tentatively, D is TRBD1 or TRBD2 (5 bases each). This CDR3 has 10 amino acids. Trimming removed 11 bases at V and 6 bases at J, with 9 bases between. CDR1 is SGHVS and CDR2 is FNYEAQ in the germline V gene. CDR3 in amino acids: CASGTDTQYF. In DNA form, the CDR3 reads TGTGCCTCCGGGACGGATACGCAGTATTTT.

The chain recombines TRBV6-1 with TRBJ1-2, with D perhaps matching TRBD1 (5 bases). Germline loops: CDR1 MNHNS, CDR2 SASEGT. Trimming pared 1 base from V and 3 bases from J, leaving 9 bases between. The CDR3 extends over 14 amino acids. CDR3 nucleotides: TGTGCCAGCAGTGAAGTCGGGGGTTACTATGGCTACACCTTC. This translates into CASSEVGGYYGYTF.

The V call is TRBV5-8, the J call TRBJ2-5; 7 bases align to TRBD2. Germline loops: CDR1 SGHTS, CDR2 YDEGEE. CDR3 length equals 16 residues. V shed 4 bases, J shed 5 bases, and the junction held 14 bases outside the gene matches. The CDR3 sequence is CASSPTGRGVIETQYF. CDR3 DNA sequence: TGTGCCAGCAGCCCAACCGGACGGGGGGTTATTGAGACCCAGTACTTC.

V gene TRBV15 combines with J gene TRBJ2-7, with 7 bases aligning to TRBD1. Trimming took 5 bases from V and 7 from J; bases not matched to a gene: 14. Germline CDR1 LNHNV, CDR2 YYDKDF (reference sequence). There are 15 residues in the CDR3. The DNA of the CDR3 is TGTGCCACCAGCCCCAATGCACAGGGGACCGGTGAGCAGTACTTC. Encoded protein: CATSPNAQGTGEQYF.

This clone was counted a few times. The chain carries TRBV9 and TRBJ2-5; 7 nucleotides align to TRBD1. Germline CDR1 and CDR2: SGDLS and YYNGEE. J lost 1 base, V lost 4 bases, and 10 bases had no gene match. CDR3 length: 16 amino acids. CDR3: CASSPRWAGGQETQYF. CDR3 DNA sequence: TGTGCCAGCAGCCCTCGGTGGGCAGGGGGCCAAGAGACCCAGTACTTC.

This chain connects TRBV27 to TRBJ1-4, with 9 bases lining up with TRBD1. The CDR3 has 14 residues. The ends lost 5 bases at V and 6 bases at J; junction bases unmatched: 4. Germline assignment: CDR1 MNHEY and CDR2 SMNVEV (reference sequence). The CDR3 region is CASSRWTGDEKLFF. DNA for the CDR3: TGTGCCAGCAGTCGCTGGACAGGGGATGAAAAACTGTTTTTT.

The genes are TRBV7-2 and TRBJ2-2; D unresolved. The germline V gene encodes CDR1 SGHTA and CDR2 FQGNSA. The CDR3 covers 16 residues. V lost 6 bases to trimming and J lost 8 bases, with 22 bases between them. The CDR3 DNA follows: TGTGCCAGCAGACAACCCGGCCGTCGCGTTGTGGGGGAGCTGTTTTTT. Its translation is CASRQPGRRVVGELFF.

The CDR3 region is CASSLDLLAASYEQYF. CDR3 nucleotide sequence: TGTGCCAGCAGCTTAGATCTACTAGCGGCCTCCTACGAGCAGTACTTC. The chain couples TRBV7-2 to TRBJ2-7; TRBD2 agrees at 8 bases. The junction had 5 bases not matched to a gene; V was cut back by 1 base and J by 0 bases. From germline, CDR1 is SGHTA and CDR2 FQGNSA. The CDR3 contains 16 residues. The variable domain in full, with the rest retrieved from reference TRBV7-2 and TRBJ2-7, is GAGVSQSPSNKVTEKGKDVELRCDPISGHTALYWYRQSLGQGLEFLIYFQGNSAPDKSGLPSDRFSAERTGGSVSTLTIQRTQQEDSAVYLCASSLDLLAASYEQYFGPGTRLTVT.

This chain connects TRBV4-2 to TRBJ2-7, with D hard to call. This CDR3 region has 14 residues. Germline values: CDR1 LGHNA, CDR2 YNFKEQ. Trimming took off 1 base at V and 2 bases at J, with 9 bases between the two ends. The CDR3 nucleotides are TGTGCCAGCAGCCAAGGATCAAACCCCTACGAGCAGTACTTC. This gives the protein CASSQGSNPYEQYF.

This CDR3 is CASQGYQNYGYTF. In DNA, the CDR3 is TGTGCCAGCCAGGGATACCAAAACTATGGCTACACCTTC. The chain recombines TRBV28 with TRBJ1-2; TRBD1 might be the D (5 bases). V lost 8 bases and J 2 bases, leaving 12 bases between the germline ends. Germline CDR1 and CDR2: MDHEN and SYDVKM. The CDR3 is 13 residues long.

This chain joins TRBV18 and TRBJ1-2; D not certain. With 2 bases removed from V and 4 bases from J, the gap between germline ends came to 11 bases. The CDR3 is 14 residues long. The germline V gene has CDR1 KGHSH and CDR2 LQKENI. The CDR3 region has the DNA TGTGCCAGCTCACCAGGGAGGGCGGCCTATGGCTACACCTTC. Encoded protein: CASSPGRAAYGYTF.

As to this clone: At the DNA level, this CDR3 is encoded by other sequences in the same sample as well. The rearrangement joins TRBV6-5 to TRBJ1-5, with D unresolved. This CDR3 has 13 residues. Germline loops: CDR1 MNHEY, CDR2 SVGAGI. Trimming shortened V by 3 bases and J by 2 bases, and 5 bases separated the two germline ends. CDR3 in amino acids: CASSYGGNQPQHF. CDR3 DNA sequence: TGTGCCAGCAGTTATGGGGGCAATCAGCCCCAGCATTTT.

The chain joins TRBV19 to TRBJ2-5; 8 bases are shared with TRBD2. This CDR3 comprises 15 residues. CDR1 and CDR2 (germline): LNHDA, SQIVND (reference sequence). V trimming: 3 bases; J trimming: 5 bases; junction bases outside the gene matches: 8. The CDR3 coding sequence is TGTGCCAGTAGTATCCCTACCGGGACTAGGGAGACCCAGTACTTC. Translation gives CASSIPTGTRETQYF.

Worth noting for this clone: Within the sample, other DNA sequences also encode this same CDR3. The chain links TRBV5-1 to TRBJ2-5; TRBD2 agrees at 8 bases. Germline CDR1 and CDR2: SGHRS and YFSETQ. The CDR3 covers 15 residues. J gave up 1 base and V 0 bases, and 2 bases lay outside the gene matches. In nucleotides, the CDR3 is TGCGCCAGCAGCTTGGTCGCGGGAGGCCAAGAGACCCAGTACTTC. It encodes CASSLVAGGQETQYF. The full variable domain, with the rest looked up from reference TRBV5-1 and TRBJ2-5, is KAGVTQTPRYLIKTRGQQVTLSCSPISGHRSVSWYQQTPGQGLQFLFEYFSETQRNKGNFPGRFSGRQFSNSRSEMNVSTLELGDSALYLCASSLVAGGQETQYFGPGTRLLVL.

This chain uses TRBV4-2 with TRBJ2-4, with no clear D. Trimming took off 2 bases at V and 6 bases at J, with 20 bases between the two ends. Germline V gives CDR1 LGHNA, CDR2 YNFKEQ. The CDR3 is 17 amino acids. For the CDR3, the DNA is TGTGCCAGCAGCCAAAAGGAGAATGTTTTCGGCCTAAACATTCAGTACTTC. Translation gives CASSQKENVFGLNIQYF.

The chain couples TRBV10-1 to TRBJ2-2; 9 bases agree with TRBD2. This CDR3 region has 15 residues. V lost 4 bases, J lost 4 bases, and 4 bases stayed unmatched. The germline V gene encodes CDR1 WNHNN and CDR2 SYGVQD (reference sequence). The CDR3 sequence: CASSAGTSSTGELFF. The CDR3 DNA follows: TGCGCCAGCAGTGCCGGGACTAGCAGCACCGGGGAGCTGTTTTTT.

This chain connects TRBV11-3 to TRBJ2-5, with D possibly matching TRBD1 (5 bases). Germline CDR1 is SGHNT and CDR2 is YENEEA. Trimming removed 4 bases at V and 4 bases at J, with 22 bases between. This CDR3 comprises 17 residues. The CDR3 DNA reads TGTGCCAGCAGCTCAACCGGATGGGGCAGCAAGGGAGAGACCCAGTACTTC. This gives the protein CASSSTGWGSKGETQYF. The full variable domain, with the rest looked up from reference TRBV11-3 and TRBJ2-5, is EAGVVQSPRYKIIEKKQPVAFWCNPISGHNTLYWYLQNLGQGPELLIRYENEEAVDDSQLPKDRFSAERLKGVDSTLKIQPAELGDSAVYLCASSSTGWGSKGETQYFGPGTRLLVL.

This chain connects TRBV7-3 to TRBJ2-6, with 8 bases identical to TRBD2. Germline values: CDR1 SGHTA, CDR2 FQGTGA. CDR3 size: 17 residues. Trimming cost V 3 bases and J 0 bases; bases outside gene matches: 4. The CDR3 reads CASSFRAGDSGANVLTF. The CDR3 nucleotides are TGTGCCAGCAGCTTCAGAGCGGGAGACTCTGGGGCCAACGTCCTGACTTTC.

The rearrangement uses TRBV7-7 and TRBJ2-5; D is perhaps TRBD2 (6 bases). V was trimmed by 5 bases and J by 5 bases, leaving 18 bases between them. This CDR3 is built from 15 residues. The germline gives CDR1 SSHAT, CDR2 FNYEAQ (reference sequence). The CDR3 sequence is CASSGPGGRLETQYF. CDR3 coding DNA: TGTGCCAGCAGCGGCCCCGGGGGAAGGTTGGAGACCCAGTACTTC.

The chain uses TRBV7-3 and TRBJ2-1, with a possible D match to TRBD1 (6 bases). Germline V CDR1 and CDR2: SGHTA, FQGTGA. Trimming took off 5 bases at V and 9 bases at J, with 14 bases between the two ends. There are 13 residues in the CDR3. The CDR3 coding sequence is TGTGCCAGCAGCGCGTCCAGGGGCGCTGAGCAGTTCTTC. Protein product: CASSASRGAEQFF.

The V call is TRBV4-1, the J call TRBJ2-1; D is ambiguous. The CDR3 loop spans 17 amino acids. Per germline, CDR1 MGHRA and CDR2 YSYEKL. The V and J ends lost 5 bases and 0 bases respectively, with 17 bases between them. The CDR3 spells CASSSHTLGSSYNEQFF. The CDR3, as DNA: TGCGCCAGCAGCTCTCACACCCTCGGTAGCTCCTACAATGAGCAGTTCTTC.

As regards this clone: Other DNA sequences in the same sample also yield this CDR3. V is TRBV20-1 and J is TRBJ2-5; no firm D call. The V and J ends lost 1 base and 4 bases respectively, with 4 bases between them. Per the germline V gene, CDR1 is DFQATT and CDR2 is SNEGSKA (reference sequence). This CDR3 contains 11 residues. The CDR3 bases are TGCAGTGCTAGAGGTAGAGAGACCCAGTACTTC. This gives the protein CSARGRETQYF.